This T cell receptor (beta chain) was observed in a study of blood T cell repertoires in COVID-19. Libraries were prepared by immunoSEQ multiplex PCR; TCRdb keeps only in-frame clonotypes and omits some of them. The sample shows about 480,000 clones, 70% to 90% of them seen only once. This TCR derives from a woman aged 40-49 years who had recovered from COVID-19. Material for sequencing was PBMCs or T cells enriched from blood (not recorded which).

The CDR3 DNA sequence: TGCGCCAGCAGCTTGGAAGTCCCGAGTAGCGGGAGTAACAATGAGCAGTTCTTC. Its translation is CASSLEVPSSGSNNEQFF. The chain combines TRBV5-1 with TRBJ2-1; TRBD2 matches at 9 bases. The germline gives CDR1 SGHRS, CDR2 YFSETQ. This CDR3 contains 18 residues. V lost 0 bases and J lost 5; bases outside the gene matches: 12.